This T cell receptor (beta chain) was documented in a study of identifying expanded T cells in peripheral blood. General observations from the study: Over approximately two and four weeks, about 15 and 19 clones changed, versus more than 1 between replicates. Across healthy donors, higher total template counts meant significantly greater roughly two-week count variance.

During the collection period, no donor immune events like infections were recorded. Some clones are missing from TCRdb's copy, which holds only in-frame ones; the method was immunoSEQ multiplex PCR. This table holds tens of thousands of clones, roughly 86% found once. As to this clone: What it binds is unknown.

Trimming cost V 4 bases and J 0 bases; bases outside gene matches: 11. The CDR3 is 17 residues long. Germline loops: CDR1 MRHNA, CDR2 SNTAGT. Sequencing input: blood. The receptor's source is a person aged 18 to 70 in good health. The gene calls are TRBV6-4 and TRBJ2-7; 8 nucleotides line up with TRBD2. CDR3 DNA: TGTGCCAGCAGTGGCCCTTCCATAGCGGGGAGCTCCTACGAGCAGTACTTC. Its translation is CASSGPSIAGSSYEQYF.